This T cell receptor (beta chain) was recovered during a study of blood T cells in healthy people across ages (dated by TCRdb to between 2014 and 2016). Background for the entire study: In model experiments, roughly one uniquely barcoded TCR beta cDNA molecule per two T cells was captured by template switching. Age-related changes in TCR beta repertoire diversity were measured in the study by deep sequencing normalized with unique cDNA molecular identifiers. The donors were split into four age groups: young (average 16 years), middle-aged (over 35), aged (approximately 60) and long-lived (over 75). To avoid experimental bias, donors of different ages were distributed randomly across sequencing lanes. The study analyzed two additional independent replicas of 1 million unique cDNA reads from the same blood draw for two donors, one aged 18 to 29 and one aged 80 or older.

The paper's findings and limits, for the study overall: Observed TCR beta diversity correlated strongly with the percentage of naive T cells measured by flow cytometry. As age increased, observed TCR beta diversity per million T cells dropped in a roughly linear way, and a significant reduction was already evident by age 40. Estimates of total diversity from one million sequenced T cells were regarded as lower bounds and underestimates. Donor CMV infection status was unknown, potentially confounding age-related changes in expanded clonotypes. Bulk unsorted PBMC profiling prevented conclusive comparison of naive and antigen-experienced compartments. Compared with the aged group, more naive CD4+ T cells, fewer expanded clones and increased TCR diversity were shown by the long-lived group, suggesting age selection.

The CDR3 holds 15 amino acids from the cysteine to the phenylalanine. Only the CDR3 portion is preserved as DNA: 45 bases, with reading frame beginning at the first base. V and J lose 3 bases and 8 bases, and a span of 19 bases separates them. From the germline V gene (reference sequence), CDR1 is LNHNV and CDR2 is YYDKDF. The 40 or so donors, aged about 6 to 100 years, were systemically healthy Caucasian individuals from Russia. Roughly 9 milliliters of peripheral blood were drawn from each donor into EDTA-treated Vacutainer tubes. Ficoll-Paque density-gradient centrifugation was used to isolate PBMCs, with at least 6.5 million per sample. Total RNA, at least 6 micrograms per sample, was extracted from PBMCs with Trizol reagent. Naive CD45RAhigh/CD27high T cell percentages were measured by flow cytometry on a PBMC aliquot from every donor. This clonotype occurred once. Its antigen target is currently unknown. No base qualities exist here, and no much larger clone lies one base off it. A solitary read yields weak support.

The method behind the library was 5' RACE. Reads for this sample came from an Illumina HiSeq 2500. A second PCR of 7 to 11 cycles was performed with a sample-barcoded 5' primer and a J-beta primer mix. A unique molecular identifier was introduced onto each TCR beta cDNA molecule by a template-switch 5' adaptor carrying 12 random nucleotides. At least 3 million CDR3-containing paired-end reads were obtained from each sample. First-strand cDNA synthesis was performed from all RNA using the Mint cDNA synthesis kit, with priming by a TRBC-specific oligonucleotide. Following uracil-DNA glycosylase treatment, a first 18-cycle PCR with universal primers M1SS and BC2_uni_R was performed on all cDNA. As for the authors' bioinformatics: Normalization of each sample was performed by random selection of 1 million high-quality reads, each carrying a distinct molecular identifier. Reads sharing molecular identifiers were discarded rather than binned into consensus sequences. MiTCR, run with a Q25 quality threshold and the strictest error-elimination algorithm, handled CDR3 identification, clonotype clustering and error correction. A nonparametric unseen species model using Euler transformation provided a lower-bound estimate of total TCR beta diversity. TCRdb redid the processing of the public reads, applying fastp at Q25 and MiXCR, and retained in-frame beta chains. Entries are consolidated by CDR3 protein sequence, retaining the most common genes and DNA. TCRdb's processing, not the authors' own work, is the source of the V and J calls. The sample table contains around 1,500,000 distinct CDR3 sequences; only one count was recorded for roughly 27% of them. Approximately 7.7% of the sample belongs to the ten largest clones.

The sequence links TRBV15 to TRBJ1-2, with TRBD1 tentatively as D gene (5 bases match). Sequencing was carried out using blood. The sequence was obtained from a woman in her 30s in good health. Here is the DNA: TGTGCCACCAGCAGGCCCGGGACGGATCCCTGGGGCTACACCTTC. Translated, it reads CATSRPGTDPWGYTF. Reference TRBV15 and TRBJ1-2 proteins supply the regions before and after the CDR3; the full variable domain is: DAMVIQNPRYQVTQFGKPVTLSCSQTLNHNVMYWYQQKSSQAPKLLFHYYDKDFNNEADTPDNFQSRRPNTSFCFLDIRSPGLGDTAMYLCATSRPGTDPWGYTFGSGTRLTVV.